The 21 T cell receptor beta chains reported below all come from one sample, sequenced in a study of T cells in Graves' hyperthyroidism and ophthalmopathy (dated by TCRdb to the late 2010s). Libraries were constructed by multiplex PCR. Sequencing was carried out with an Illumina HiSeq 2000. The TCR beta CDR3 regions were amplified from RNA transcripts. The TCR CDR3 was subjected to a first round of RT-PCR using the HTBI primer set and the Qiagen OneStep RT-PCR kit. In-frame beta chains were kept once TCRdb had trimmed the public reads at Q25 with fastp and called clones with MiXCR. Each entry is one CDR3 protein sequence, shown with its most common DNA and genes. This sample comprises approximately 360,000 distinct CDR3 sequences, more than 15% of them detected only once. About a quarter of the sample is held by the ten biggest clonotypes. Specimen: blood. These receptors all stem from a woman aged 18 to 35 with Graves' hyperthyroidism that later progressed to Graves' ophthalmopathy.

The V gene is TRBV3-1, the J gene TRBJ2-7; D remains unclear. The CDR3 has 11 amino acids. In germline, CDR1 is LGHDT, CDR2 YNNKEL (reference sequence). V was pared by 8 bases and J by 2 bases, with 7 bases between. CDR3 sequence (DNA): TGTGCCAGCGGGCCAGCCTACGAGCAGTACTTC. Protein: CASGPAYEQYF.

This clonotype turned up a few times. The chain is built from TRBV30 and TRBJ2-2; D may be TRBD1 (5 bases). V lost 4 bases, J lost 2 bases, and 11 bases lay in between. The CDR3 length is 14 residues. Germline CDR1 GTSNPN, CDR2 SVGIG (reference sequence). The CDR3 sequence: CAWNRQPNTGELFF. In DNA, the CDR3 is TGTGCCTGGAATCGACAGCCTAACACCGGGGAGCTGTTTTTT.

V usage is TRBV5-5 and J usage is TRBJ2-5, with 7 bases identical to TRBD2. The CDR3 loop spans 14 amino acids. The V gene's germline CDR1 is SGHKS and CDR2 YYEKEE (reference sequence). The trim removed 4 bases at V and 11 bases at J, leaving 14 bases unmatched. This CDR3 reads CASSPGTINNQQYF. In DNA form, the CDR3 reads TGTGCCAGCAGCCCCGGGACTATCAACAATCAACAGTACTTC.

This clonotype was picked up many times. The CDR3 is CAWSGGRHEQYF. The CDR3 bases are TGTGCCTGGAGTGGTGGCCGCCACGAGCAGTACTTC. The V and J genes are TRBV30 and TRBJ2-7; D not certain. Germline V gives CDR1 GTSNPN, CDR2 SVGIG (reference sequence). The CDR3 has 12 amino acids. V shed 1 base and J shed 5 bases, with 9 bases lying between them.

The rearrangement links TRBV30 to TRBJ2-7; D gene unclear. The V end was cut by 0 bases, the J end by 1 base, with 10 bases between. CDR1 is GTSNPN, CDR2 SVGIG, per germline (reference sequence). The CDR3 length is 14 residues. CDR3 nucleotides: TGTGCCTGGAGTGTACTTTCCTGGTCCTACGAGCAGTACTTC. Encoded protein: CAWSVLSWSYEQYF.

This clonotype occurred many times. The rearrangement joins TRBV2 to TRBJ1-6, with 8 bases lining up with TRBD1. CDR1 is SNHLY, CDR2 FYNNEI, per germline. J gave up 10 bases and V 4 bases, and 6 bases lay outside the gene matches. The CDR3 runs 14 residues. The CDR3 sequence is CASSVDRVQSPLHF. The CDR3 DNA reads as TGTGCCAGCAGTGTGGACAGGGTTCAATCACCCCTCCACTTT.

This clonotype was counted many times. The CDR3 nucleotides are TGCGCCAGCAGAGCAGGGTTTCAAGAGACCCAGTACTTC. Its protein is CASRAGFQETQYF. This chain joins TRBV5-1 and TRBJ2-5, with a possible D match to TRBD1 (5 bases). V lost 5 bases, J lost 2 bases, and 10 bases lay in between. The length of the CDR3 is 13 residues. CDR1 is SGHRS and CDR2 is YFSETQ in the germline V gene.

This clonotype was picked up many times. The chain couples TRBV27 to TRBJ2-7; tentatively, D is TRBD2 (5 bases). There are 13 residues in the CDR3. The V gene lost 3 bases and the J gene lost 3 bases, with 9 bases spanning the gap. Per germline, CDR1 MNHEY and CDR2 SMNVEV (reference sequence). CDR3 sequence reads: CASSFGEGYEQYF. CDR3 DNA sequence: TGTGCCAGCAGTTTCGGTGAGGGCTACGAGCAGTACTTC.

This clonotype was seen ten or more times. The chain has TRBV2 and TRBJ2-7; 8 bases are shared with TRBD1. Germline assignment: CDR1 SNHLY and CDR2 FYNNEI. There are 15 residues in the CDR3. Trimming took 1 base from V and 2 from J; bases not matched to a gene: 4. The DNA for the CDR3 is TGTGCCAGCAGTGAAGGGACAGGGCATACCTACGAGCAGTACTTC. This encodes CASSEGTGHTYEQYF.

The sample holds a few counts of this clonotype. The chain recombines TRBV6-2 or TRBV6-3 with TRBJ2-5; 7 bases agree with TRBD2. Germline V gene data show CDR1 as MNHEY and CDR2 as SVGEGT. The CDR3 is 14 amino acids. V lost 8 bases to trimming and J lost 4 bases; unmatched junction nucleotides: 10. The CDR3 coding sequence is TGTGCCAGCGAACGGGGGGTTGGTGGAGAGACCCAGTACTTC. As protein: CASERGVGGETQYF.

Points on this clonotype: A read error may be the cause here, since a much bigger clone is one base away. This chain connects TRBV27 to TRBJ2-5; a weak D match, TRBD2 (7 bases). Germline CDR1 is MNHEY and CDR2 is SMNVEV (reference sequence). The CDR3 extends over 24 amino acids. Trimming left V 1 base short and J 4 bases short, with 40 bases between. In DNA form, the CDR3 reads TGTGCCAGCAGTTTATTACCCCCCTTAAGCAGAGGGCGGGGGAACTGGGGGGCCGGAGAGACCCAGTACTTC. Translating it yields CASSLLPPLSRGRGNWGAGETQYF.

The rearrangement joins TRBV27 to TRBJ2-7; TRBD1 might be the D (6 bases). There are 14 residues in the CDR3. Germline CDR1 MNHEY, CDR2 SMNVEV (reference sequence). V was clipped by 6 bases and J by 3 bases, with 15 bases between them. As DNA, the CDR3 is TGTGCCAGCAGCCCACAGGGACATTTCTACGAGCAGTACTTC. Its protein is CASSPQGHFYEQYF.

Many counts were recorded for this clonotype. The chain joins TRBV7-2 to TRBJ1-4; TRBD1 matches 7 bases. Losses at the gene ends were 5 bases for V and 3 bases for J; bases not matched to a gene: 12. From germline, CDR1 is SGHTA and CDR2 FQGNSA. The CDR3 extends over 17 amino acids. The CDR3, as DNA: TGTGCCAGCAGCATCGGGACAGCTGATTGGGCTAATGAAAAACTGTTTTTT. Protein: CASSIGTADWANEKLFF.

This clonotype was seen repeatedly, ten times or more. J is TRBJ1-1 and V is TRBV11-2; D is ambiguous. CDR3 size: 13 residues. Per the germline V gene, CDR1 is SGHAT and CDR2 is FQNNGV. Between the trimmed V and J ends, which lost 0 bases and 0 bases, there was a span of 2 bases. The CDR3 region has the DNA TGTGCCAGCAGCTTAGAACTGAACACTGAAGCTTTCTTT. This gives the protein CASSLELNTEAFF.

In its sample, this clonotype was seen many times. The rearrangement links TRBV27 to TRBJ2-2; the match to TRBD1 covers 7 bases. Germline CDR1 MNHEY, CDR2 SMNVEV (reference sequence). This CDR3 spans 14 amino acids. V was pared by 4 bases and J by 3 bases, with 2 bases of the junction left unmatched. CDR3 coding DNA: TGTGCCAGCAGTTCGACAGGGTACACCGGGGAGCTGTTTTTT. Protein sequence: CASSSTGYTGELFF.

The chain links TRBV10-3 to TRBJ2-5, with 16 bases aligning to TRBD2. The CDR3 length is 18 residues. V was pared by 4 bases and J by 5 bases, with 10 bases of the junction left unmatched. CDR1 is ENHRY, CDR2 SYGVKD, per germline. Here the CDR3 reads CAISGGTSGRASRETQYF. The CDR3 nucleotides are TGTGCCATCAGTGGAGGGACTAGCGGGAGGGCAAGCCGGGAGACCCAGTACTTC.

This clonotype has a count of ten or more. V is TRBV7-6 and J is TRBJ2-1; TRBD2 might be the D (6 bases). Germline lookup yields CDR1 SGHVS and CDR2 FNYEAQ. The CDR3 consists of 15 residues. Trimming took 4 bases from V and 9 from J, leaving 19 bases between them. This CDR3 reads CASSSGTPKKGEQFF. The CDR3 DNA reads TGTGCCAGCAGCTCCGGGACTCCAAAGAAGGGTGAGCAGTTCTTC.

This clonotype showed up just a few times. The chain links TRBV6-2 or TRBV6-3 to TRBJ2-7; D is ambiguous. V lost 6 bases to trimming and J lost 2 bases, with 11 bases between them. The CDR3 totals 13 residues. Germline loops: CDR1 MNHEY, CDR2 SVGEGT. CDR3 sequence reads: CASRMGKTYEQYF. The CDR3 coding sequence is TGTGCCAGCAGGATGGGGAAAACCTACGAGCAGTACTTC.

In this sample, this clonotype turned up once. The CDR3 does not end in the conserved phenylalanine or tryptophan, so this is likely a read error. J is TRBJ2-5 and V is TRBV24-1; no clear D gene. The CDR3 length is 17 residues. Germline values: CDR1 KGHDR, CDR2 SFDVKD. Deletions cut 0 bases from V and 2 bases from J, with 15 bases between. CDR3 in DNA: TGTGCCACCAGTGATTTGCAAGTGAACAGTGATCAAGAGACCCAGTACTCC. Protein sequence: CATSDLQVNSDQETQYS.

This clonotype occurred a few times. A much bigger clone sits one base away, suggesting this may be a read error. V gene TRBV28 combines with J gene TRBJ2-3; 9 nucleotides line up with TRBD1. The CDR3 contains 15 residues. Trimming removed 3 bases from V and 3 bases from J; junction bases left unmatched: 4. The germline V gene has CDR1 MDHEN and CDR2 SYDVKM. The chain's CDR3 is CASSLTGGATDTQYF. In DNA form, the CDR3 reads TGTGCCAGCAGTTTGACAGGGGGGGCGACAGATACGCAGTATTTT. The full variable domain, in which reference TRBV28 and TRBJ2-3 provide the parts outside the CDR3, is DVKVTQSSRYLVKRTGEKVFLECVQDMDHENMFWYRQDPGLGLRLIYFSYDVKMKEKGDIPEGYSVSREKKERFSLILESASTNQTSMYLCASSLTGGATDTQYFGPGTRLTVL.

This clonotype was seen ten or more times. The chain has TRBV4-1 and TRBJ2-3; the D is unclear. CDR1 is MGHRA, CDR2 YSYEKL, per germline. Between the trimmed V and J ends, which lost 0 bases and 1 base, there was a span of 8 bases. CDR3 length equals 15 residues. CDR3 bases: TGCGCCAGCAGCCAAGATCCGGCAGGCACAGATACGCAGTATTTT. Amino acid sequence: CASSQDPAGTDTQYF.